The source of this T cell receptor (beta chain) is a study of T cells in Graves' hyperthyroidism and ophthalmopathy (dated by TCRdb to the late 2010s). Regarding the research as a whole: Peripheral blood was sampled at the time of initial diagnosis, prior to any treatment. Following sampling, methimazole starting at 30 mg daily was given to hyperthyroidism patients, and high-dose intravenous methylprednisolone was given to ophthalmopathy patients. In roughly six Graves' hyperthyroidism patients, the study also compared T-cell repertoires from thyroid tissue with T-cell repertoires from blood. The 100 or so discovery patients were divided at random into training and test sets in a 7:3 ratio. Prospective prediction of ophthalmopathy was tested in an independent validation cohort consisting of 18 to 20 hyperthyroidism patients and approximately 16 patients who later progressed to ophthalmopathy. To identify distinguishing TCR V-J signatures, a discovery cohort of 90 to 100 patients was used, comprising 40 to 45 with Graves' ophthalmopathy and 57 with stable Graves' hyperthyroidism. The paper describes TCR Vbeta CDR3 sequencing of 130 to 150 peripheral blood samples, made up of approximately 40 ophthalmopathy patients, approximately 76 hyperthyroidism patients and about 17 progressor patients. The research as a whole found: During validation, the model predicted progression to ophthalmopathy a median of about 6.3 months ahead of onset, with roughly 65% sensitivity and about 75% specificity. In cross-validation, a model built on a 13 V-J signature told ophthalmopathy apart from stable hyperthyroidism with approximately 90% sensitivity and about 81% specificity, and in testing the same model reached 80%/75%. Blood samples also contained most of the expanded thyroid clonotypes (frequency above 0.001), which suggests that blood repertoires may reflect thyroid immune responses. Sample size was not statistically predetermined, and investigators were not blinded to group allocation.

This clonotype was picked up many times. Its antigen is not yet known. It has no much larger one-base neighbor in the sample; base qualities were not kept. The germline V gene yields SGHRS for CDR1 and YFSETQ for CDR2. The CDR3 sequence holds 14 residues, the cysteine and phenylalanine included. CDR3 DNA is the only sequence kept; it has 42 bases, read in frame from the first base. The junction carries 15 bases between V and J, which are trimmed by 4 bases and 4 bases respectively. Amplification of TCR beta CDR3 regions was carried out from RNA transcripts. The TCR CDR3 was subjected to a first round of RT-PCR using the HTBI primer set and the Qiagen OneStep RT-PCR kit. A second multiplex PCR round built the libraries, followed by size selection and purification. Sequencing of the libraries was done on an Illumina HiSeq2000 using paired-end 100 bp reads. On the authors' methods: SOAPnuke was used to process the raw data, removing reads that contained adapters or uncalled bases, had a mean Phred below 15, or lacked an exact match to the constant primer or identifier. High-quality paired reads were merged using COPE v1.2.5, and each unique nucleotide sequence was defined as a clonotype. MiTCR v1.1 was used to align clonotypes to the IMGT TRBV, TRBD and TRBJ reference segments. The analysis included only V-J combinations with a frequency above 0.0001, which together covered roughly 99% of the repertoires. A TCS score was defined as the ratio between F50 (clonal expansion) and ExV (chaos), using BLOSUM62-based TCRdist between CDR3 peptides within each V-J. Welch's t-statistics and random forest reduced around 550 V-J features to 13, which were used in a naive Bayes classifier (R e1071). TCRdb cleaned the public reads at Q25 with fastp, built clones with MiXCR and kept in-frame beta chains. Every entry covers one CDR3 protein and lists the most common genes and DNA from its rows. TCRdb's processing, not the study's, gives the V and J calls here. The sample profile shows 300,000 to 350,000 distinct CDR3 sequences; 16% of them were found once. Approximately 35% of the sample is held by the ten biggest clonotypes.

Stable Graves' hyperthyroidism was defined as the absence of progression to ophthalmopathy over 18 months of follow-up. Hyperthyroidism patients were aged 18 to 65 years and newly diagnosed, with disease duration of less than 2 months. The study excluded patients with uncontrolled infections, other autoimmune diseases, pregnancy or lactation. Diagnoses were established on the basis of clinical symptoms, serum thyroxine and TRAb, thyroid ultrasound, and orbital computed tomography. PBMCs were isolated from 10 ml of fresh peripheral blood by Ficoll-Paque density gradient centrifugation. Total RNA was extracted with Trizol reagent, and quality was checked on an Agilent 2100 Bioanalyzer.

The chain uses TRBV5-1 and TRBJ2-7; matching of 6 bases hints at TRBD2 as the D gene. This sequence originates from a young man with Graves' hyperthyroidism. The sequenced sample was blood. The CDR3 protein sequence reads: CASSPSGPSYEQYF. The DNA sequence is as follows: TGCGCCAGCAGCCCCAGCGGGCCGAGTTACGAGCAGTACTTC.